This T cell receptor (beta chain) was identified in a study of blood T cell repertoires in COVID-19. Study-level background: Sites across the United States, Italy and Spain contributed samples from acute and convalescent COVID-19. Sources were T cells, B-cell-depleted T cells, or PBMCs; the material itself was cDNA or gDNA.

The CDR3 runs to 14 residues. Per germline, CDR1 SGHRS and CDR2 YFSETQ. Germline trimming cut 0 bases from V and 8 bases from J; bases unmatched to any gene: 4. This table comes from immunoSEQ multiplex PCR, and its TCRdb copy is limited to in-frame clones, with some not included. This sample has under 50,000 clones, with 92% found just once. Sequencing used peripheral blood. The chain is built from TRBV5-1 and TRBJ2-1; 8 positions match TRBD1. The TCR sequence derives from a human donor in a cohort sampled during active COVID-19. CDR3 in DNA: TGCGCCAGCAGCTTGGAACAGGGGGGCGATGAGCAGTTCTTC. It yields the protein CASSLEQGGDEQFF.